These T cell receptor beta chains were read from a single sample in a study of blood T cells in healthy people across ages. MiXCR, run by TCRdb on the 5' RACE reads, gives a single entry per CDR3 protein. In the table there are about 1.4 million distinct CDR3 sequences, 45% to 70% of which are singletons. Sequenced material: blood. The receptors were gathered from a man younger than 35 in good health. Each CDR3 is given with its conserved first and last residue. The D gene is left open where the match is weak. Rows may omit the clone size; those that give it use once, few, many or a size class.

clone_size d_call j_call v_call cdr3_nt cdr3_aa
. TRBD1 TRBJ2-5 TRBV15 TGTGCCACCAGCAGGAAGACAGGGAATCCCCAAGAGACCCAGTACTTC CATSRKTGNPQETQYF
. TRBD1 TRBJ2-7 TRBV6-6 TGTGCCAGCAGTCTAAAGGGACAGACGGGATTCTACGAGCAGTACTTC CASSLKGQTGFYEQYF
once . TRBJ1-5 TRBV4-1 TGCGCCATCAGCCTAACACAGACAGCCAATCAGCCCCAGCATTTT CAISLTQTANQPQHF
once TRBD2 TRBJ2-5 TRBV7-2 TGTGCCAGCAGCACCTCTAGCGGGAGGGGAGGCGAGACCCAGTACTTC CASSTSSGRGGETQYF
. . TRBJ2-3 TRBV15 TGTGCCACCAGCAGAGATCGGAAGAGCGTCGATACGCAGTATTTT CATSRDRKSVDTQYF
. TRBD2 TRBJ2-1 TRBV4-1 TGCGCCAGCAGCCAAGGAACTAGCGGGGTAGGGAATGAGCAGTTCTTC CASSQGTSGVGNEQFF
. . TRBJ1-1 TRBV4-2 TGTGCCAGCAGCCAAAGACAGAGTCCTGGGGCAGCTTTCTTT CASSQRQSPGAAFF
. . TRBJ2-5 TRBV3-1 TGTGCCAGCAGCCAATCGTGGAGCCCCCGTCAGACCCAGTACTTC CASSQSWSPRQTQYF
. TRBD2 TRBJ2-1 TRBV5-6 TGTGCCAGCAGCGGTCTGACTAGCGGAACCTCTGTAAATGAGCAGTTCTTC CASSGLTSGTSVNEQFF
. . TRBJ2-1 TRBV9 TGTGCCAGCAGCGTAGACGAGGATAAACCGTTCTTC CASSVDEDKPFF
. . TRBJ2-7 TRBV6-5 TGTGCCAGCACCCAATCCGGAAGTCGCGAGCAGTACTTC CASTQSGSREQYF
. TRBD1 TRBJ1-6 TRBV11-1 TGTGCCAGCAGCTCGACGACAGGGTGGAGTTCACCCCTCCACTTT CASSSTTGWSSPLHF
. . TRBJ2-7 TRBV5-6 TGTGCCAGCAGCCGCGACAGGAGAGCCTACGAGCAGTACTTC CASSRDRRAYEQYF
. . TRBJ2-7 TRBV11-2 TGTGCCAGCAGCTACTCTGGGGGACACTCCTACGAGCAGTACTTC CASSYSGGHSYEQYF
. TRBD1 TRBJ1-1 TRBV29-1 TGCAGCGCTCGGGACAGCACTGAAGCTTTCTTT CSARDSTEAFF
. . TRBJ2-2 TRBV6-5 TGTGCCAGCGCTGGAAGCGGGGAGCTGTTTTTT CASAGSGELFF
. . TRBJ2-5 TRBV3-1 TGTGCCAGCAACTCCTTAGGGCGGGAGACCCAGTACTTC CASNSLGRETQYF
. TRBD1 TRBJ2-7 TRBV29-1 TGCAGCGGCACCGGGACAGGGCGGTACGAGCAGTACTTC CSGTGTGRYEQYF
. . TRBJ2-4 TRBV11-3 TGTGCCAGCAGCCTCCCGGGCGCTTACAATGAGCAGTACTTC CASSLPGAYNEQYF
. . TRBJ1-2 TRBV6-2/TRBV6-3 TGTGCCAGCAGTTACTCGAACTATGGCTACACCTTC CASSYSNYGYTF
. . TRBJ1-1 TRBV20-1 TGCAGTGCTAGAGATCTGGCGGAAAACACTGAAGCTTTCTTT CSARDLAENTEAFF
. TRBD1 TRBJ2-5 TRBV3-1 TGTGCCAGCAACACTAGGGGGACAGTGGGTCAAAAGACCCAGTACTTC CASNTRGTVGQKTQYF
many . TRBJ2-7 TRBV25-1 TGTGCCAGCAGTGATTACTACGAGCAGTACTTC CASSDYYEQYF
few . TRBJ2-1 TRBV29-1 TGCAGCGCATCAGACAGTCCCTACAATGAGCAGTTCTTC CSASDSPYNEQFF
. . TRBJ1-6 TRBV6-2/TRBV6-3 TGTGCCAGCAGTTCTTTGGAGGGGGAGGCTTCACCCCTCCACTTT CASSSLEGEASPLHF
few . TRBJ2-3 TRBV12-3/TRBV12-4 TGTGCCAGCAGTTTTTTGGAGGGCACAGATACGCAGTATTTT CASSFLEGTDTQYF
. TRBD2 TRBJ2-2 TRBV7-2 TGTGCCAGCAGCAGACTAGCGGGAGACACCGGGGAGCTGTTTTTT CASSRLAGDTGELFF
. . TRBJ2-7 TRBV6-2/TRBV6-3 TGTGCCAGCAGTTTCCAAACGACAGTCTCCTACGAGCAGTACTTC CASSFQTTVSYEQYF
few . TRBJ2-7 TRBV5-1 TGCGCCAGCACCCCCCGACCCTCCTCGTCCTACGAGCAGTACTTC CASTPRPSSSYEQYF